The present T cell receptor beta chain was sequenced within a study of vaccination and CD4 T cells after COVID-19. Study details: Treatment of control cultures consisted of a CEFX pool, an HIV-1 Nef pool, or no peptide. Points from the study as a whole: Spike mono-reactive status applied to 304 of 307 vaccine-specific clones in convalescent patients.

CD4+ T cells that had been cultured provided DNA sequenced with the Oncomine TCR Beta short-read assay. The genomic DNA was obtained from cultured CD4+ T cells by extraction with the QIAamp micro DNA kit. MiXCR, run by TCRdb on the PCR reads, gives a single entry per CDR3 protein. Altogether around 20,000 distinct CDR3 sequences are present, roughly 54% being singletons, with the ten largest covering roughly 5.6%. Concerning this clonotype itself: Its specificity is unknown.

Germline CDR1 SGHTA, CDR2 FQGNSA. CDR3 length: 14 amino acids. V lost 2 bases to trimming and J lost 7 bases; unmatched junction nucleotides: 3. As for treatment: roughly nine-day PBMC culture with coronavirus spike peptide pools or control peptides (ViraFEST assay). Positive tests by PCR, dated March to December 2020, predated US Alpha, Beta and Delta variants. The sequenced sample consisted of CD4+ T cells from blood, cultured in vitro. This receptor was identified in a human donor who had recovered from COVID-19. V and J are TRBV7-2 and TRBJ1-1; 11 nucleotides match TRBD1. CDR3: CASSLQDRGLEAFF. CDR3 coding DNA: TGTGCCAGCAGCTTACAGGACAGGGGGCTTGAAGCTTTCTTT.